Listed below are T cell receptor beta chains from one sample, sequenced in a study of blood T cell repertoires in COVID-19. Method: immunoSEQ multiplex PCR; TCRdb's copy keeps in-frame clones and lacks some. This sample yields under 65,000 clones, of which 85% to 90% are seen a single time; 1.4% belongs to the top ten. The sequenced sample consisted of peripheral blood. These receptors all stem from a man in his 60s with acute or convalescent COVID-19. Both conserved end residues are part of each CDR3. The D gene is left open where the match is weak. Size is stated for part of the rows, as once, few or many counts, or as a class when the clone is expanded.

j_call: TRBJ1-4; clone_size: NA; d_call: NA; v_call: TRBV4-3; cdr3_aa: CASRKGSGSLFLNEKLFF; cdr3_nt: TGCGCCAGCAGAAAGGGTAGCGGCTCCCTATTCTTAAATGAAAAACTGTTTTTT
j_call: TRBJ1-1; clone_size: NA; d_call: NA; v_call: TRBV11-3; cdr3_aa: CASSYGAEAFF; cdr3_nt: TGTGCCAGCAGTTATGGAGCTGAAGCTTTCTTT
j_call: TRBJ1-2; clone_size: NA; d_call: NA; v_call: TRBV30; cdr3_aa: CAWSVYRDSGYTF; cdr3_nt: TGTGCCTGGAGTGTATACCGGGACTCGGGCTACACCTTC
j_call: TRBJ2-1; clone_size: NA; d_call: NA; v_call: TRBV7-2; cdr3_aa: CASSYGLRVEQFF; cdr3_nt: TGTGCCAGCAGCTATGGACTACGGGTCGAGCAGTTCTTC
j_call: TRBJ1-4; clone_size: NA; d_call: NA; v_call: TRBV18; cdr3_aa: CASSPRGRNEKLFF; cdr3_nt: TGTGCCAGCTCACCGCGGGGCAGAAATGAAAAACTGTTTTTT
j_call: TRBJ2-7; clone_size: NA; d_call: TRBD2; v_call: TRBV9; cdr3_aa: CASSSRASGYTYEQYF; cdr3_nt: TGTGCCAGCAGCTCCCGGGCTAGCGGGTACACCTACGAGCAGTACTTC
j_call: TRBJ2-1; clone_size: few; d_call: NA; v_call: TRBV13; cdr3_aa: CASSSRGNEQFF; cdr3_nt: TGTGCCAGCAGCTCACGGGGAAATGAGCAGTTCTTC
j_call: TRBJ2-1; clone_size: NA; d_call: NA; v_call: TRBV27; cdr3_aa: CASSFSSGRPFIDNEQFF; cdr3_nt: TGTGCCAGCAGTTTTTCGAGCGGCAGACCTTTTATAGACAATGAGCAGTTCTTC
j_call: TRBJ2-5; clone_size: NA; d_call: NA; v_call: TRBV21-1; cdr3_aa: CASNPPTETGVVLETQYF; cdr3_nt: TGTGCCAGCAACCCCCCCACCGAGACAGGGGTTGTACTGGAGACCCAGTACTTC
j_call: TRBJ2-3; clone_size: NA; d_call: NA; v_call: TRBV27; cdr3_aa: CASSLRSTDTQYF; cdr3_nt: TGTGCCAGCAGTTTGAGAAGCACAGATACGCAGTATTTT
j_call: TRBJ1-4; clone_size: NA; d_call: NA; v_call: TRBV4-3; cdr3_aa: CASSQLGRSAGEKLFF; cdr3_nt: TGCGCCAGCAGCCAACTAGGTCGGTCTGCGGGGGAAAAACTGTTTTTT
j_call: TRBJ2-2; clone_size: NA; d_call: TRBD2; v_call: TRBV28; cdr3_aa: CVSGRAATGELFF; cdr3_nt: TGTGTTAGCGGGAGGGCGGCCACCGGGGAGCTGTTTTTT
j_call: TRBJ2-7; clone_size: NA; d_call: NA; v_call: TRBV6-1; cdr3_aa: CASSDLGQRNEQYF; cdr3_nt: TGTGCCAGCAGTGATCTGGGGCAAAGGAACGAGCAGTACTTC
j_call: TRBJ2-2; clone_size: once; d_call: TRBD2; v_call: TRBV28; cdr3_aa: CASSLGEAGVPPLIVNTGELFF; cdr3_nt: TGTGCCAGCAGTTTGGGGGAAGCGGGAGTACCCCCTCTGATAGTGAACACCGGGGAGCTGTTTTTT
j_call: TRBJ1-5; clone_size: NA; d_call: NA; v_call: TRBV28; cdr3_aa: CASLGAVPGSNQPQHF; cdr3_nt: TGTGCCAGTCTAGGGGCAGTCCCAGGTAGCAATCAGCCCCAGCATTTT
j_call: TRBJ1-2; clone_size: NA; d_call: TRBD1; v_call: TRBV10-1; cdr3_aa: CASRPDRLHYGYTF; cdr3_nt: TGCGCCAGCAGACCGGACAGGCTTCACTATGGCTACACCTTC
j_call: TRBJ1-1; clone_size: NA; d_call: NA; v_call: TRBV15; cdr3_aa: CATSSMGLGAFF; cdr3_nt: TGTGCCACCAGCAGTATGGGGCTAGGAGCTTTCTTT
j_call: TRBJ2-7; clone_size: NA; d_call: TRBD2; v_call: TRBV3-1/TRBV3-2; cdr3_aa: CASSQEAREAKTYEQYF; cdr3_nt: TGTGCCAGCAGCCAAGAAGCCCGGGAGGCTAAAACCTACGAGCAGTACTTC
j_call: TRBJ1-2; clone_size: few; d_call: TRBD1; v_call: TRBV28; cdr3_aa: CASSGAGGYGYTF; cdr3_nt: TGTGCCAGCAGTGGCGCAGGGGGCTATGGCTACACCTTC
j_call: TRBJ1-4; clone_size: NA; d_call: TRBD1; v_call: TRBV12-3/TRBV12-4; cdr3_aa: CASSFGTAPKLFF; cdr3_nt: TGTGCCAGCAGCTTCGGGACAGCTCCAAAACTGTTTTTT
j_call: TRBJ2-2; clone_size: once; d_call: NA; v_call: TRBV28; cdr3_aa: CASSFVQGNTGELFF; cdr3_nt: TGTGCCAGCAGTTTTGTACAGGGGAACACCGGGGAGCTGTTTTTT
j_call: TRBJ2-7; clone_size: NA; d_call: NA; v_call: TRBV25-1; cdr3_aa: CASSESGYGGREQYF; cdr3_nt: TGTGCCAGCAGTGAATCTGGGTACGGGGGGCGCGAGCAGTACTTC
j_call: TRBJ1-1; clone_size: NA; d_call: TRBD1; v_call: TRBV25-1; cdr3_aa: CASIGGERNTEAFF; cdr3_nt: TGTGCCAGCATAGGGGGCGAGAGAAACACTGAAGCTTTCTTT
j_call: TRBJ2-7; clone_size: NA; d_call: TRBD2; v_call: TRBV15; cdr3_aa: CATSSYGLAEAQYF; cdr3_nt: TGTGCCACCAGCAGTTACGGACTAGCGGAAGCTCAGTACTTC
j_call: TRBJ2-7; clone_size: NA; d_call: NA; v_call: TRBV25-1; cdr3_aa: CASRQTGYGYEQYF; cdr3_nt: TGTGCCAGCAGACAAACAGGCTATGGATACGAGCAGTACTTC
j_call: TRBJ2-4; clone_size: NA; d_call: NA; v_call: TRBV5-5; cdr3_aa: CASSGVEGPATLQYF; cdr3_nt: TGTGCCAGCAGCGGCGTGGAGGGCCCTGCAACTCTTCAGTACTTC
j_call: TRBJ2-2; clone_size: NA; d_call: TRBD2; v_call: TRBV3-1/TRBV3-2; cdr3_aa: CASSQDPGLAGGRGGELFF; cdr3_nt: TGTGCCAGCAGCCAAGATCCGGGGCTAGCGGGAGGGCGAGGCGGGGAGCTGTTTTTT
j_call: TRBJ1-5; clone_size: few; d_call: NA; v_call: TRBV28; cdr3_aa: CASSWTTGRSQPQHF; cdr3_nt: TGTGCCAGCAGTTGGACGACAGGAAGGAGTCAGCCCCAGCATTTT
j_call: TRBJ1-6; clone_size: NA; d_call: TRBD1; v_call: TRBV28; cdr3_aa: CASSFHRGSSPLHF; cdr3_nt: TGTGCCAGCAGTTTCCACAGGGGTAGTTCACCCCTCCACTTT
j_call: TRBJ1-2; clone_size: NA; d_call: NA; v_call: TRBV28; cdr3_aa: CASSFERGYTF; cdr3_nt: TGTGCCAGCAGTTTTGAGAGGGGCTACACCTTC
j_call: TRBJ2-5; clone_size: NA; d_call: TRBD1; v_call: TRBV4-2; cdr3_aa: CASSQEGGVAETQYF; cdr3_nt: TGTGCCAGCAGCCAGGAAGGGGGCGTCGCTGAGACCCAGTACTTC
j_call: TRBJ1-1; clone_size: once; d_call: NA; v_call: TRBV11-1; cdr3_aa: CASSLVRGNTEAFF; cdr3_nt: TGTGCCAGCAGCTTAGTGCGGGGGAACACTGAAGCTTTCTTT
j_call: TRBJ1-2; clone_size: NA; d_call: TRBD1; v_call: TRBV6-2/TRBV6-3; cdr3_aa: CASSSRDRGTTIYGYTF; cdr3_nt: TGTGCCAGCAGCTCAAGGGACAGGGGGACAACGATCTATGGCTACACCTTC
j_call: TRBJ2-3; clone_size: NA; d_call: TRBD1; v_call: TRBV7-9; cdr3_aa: CASSSGQGEEDTQYF; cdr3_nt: TGTGCCAGCAGCTCCGGACAGGGGGAGGAGGATACGCAGTATTTT
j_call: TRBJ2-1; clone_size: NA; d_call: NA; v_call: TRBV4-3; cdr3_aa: CASSQGIDRNLYNEQFF; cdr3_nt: TGCGCCAGCAGCCAAGGGATTGACAGGAACCTTTACAATGAGCAGTTCTTC
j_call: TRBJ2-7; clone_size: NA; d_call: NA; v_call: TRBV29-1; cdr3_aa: CSVGTPPRGQYF; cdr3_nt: TGCAGCGTTGGGACCCCTCCACGGGGGCAGTACTTC
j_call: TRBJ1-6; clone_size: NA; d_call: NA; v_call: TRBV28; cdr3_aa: CASRPGGPYNSPLHF; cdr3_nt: TGTGCCAGCAGACCTGGAGGGCCCTATAATTCACCCCTCCACTTT
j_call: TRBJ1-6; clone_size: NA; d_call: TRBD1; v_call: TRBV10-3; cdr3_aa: CAIRGAGGRNSPLHF; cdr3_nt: TGTGCCATCAGGGGGGCAGGGGGCAGGAATTCACCCCTCCACTTT
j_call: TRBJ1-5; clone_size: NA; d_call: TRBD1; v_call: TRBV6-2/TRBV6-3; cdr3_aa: CASNPGQGVFVQPQHF; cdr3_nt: TGTGCCAGCAACCCGGGACAGGGAGTCTTTGTCCAGCCCCAGCATTTT
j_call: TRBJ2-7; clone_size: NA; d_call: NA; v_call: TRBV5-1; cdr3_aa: CASSLAGSVTYEQYF; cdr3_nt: TGCGCCAGCAGCTTGGCGGGTAGCGTCACCTACGAGCAGTACTTC
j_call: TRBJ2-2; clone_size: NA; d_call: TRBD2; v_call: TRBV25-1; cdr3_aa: CASGRPGGPGTGELFF; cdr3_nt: TGTGCCAGCGGACGCCCGGGGGGTCCGGGGACCGGGGAGCTGTTTTTT
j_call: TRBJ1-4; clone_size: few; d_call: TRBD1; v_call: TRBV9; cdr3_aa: CASSAGTGRTNEKLFF; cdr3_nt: TGTGCCAGCAGCGCGGGGACAGGGCGCACTAATGAAAAACTGTTTTTT
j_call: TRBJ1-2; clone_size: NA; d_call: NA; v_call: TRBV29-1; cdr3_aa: CSSRRGDGYTF; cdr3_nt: TGCAGCTCACGGAGGGGCGATGGCTACACCTTC
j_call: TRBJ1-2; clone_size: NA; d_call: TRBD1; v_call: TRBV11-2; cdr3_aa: CASSPTPTGERDGYTF; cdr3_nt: TGTGCCAGCAGCCCAACCCCGACAGGGGAGAGGGATGGCTACACCTTC
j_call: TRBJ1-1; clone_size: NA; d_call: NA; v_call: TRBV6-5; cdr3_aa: CASRGSGETEAFF; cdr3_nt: TGTGCCAGCAGAGGCAGCGGGGAGACTGAAGCTTTCTTT
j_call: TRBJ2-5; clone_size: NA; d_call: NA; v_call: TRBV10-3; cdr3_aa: CAASGTPRETQYF; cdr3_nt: TGTGCCGCCTCCGGGACTCCTAGAGAGACCCAGTACTTC
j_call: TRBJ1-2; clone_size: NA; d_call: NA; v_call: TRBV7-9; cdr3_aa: CASSLALRGGYTF; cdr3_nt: TGTGCCAGCAGCTTAGCGCTCAGGGGTGGCTACACCTTC
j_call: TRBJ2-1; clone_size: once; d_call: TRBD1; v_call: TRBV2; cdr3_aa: CASRRDRVDNEQFF; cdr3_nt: TGTGCCAGCAGGCGGGACAGGGTCGACAATGAGCAGTTCTTC
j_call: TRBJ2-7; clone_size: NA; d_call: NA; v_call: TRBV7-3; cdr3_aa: CASSSRQAGEQYF; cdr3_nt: TGTGCCAGCAGCTCACGGCAGGCTGGAGAGCAGTACTTC
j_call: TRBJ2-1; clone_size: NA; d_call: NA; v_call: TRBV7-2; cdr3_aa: CASSLVTSSYNEQFF; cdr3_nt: TGTGCCAGCAGCTTAGTGACTAGCTCCTACAATGAGCAGTTCTTC
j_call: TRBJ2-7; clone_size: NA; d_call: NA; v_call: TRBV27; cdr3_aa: CASSLGTRGTYEQYF; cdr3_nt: TGTGCCAGCAGTTTAGGGACCAGGGGCACCTACGAGCAGTACTTC
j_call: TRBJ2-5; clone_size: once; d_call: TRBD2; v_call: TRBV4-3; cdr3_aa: CASSHTRTSGFIEETQYF; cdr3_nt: TGCGCCAGCAGCCATACTCGGACTAGCGGCTTTATTGAAGAGACCCAGTACTTC
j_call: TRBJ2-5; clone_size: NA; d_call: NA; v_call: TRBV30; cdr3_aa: CAWQEGQETQYF; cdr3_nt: TGTGCCTGGCAGGAGGGACAAGAGACCCAGTACTTC
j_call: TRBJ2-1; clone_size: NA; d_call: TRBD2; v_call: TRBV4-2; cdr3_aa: CASSQDHTGTRRNEQFF; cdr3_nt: TGTGCCAGCAGCCAAGATCACACCGGGACTAGACGCAATGAGCAGTTCTTC
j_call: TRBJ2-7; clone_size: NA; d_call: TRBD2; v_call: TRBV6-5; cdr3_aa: CASSFSGTRTYEQYF; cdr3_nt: TGTGCCAGCAGTTTTAGCGGGACGAGAACCTACGAGCAGTACTTC
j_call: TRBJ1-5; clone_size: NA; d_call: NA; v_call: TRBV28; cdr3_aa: CASSFILLEPQHF; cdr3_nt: TGTGCCAGCAGTTTTATACTGCTAGAGCCCCAGCATTTT
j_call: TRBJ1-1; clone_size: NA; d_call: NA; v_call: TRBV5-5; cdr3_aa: CASSLRLNMNTEAFF; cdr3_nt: TGTGCCAGCAGCCTTCGACTGAACATGAACACTGAAGCTTTCTTT
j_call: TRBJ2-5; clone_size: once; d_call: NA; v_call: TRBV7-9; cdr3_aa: CASSLSHRVRRETQYF; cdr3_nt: TGTGCCAGCAGCTTATCACACAGGGTGAGGAGGGAGACCCAGTACTTC
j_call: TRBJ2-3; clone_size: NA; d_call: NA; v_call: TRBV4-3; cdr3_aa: CASSQDPQGDTQYF; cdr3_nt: TGCGCCAGCAGCCAAGATCCCCAGGGAGATACGCAGTATTTT